This T cell receptor (beta chain) was recorded in a study of blood T cell repertoires in COVID-19. Germline trimming cut 4 bases from V and 6 bases from J; bases unmatched to any gene: 8. The germline CDR1 and CDR2 sequences are SGHKS and YYEKEE (reference sequence). CDR3 length equals 14 residues. TCRdb's copy holds only in-frame clones and misses some; the assay was immunoSEQ multiplex PCR. The sample yields around 220,000 clones, approximately 82% seen once. This clone has only a few counts. The rearrangement joins TRBV5-5 to TRBJ1-2; 8 bases map to TRBD1. Sequences were obtained from peripheral blood. The sequence came from a woman of 80 years or more with active or convalescent COVID-19. The CDR3 sequence: CASSPITGGHGYTF. The CDR3 DNA reads as TGTGCCAGCAGCCCCATCACAGGGGGACATGGCTACACCTTC. The full variable domain, completed using reference TRBV5-5 and TRBJ1-2, is DAGVTQSPTHLIKTRGQQVTLRCSPISGHKSVSWYQQVLGQGPQFIFQYYEKEERGRGNFPDRFSARQFPNYSSELNVNALLLGDSALYLCASSPITGGHGYTFGSGTRLTVV.